The 19 T cell receptor beta chains presented below share a single source sample, sequenced in a study of OX40 agonist ivuxolimab in advanced cancers. The data were produced by immunoSEQ multiplex PCR, yet TCRdb's version contains in-frame clones alone and is incomplete. Among 50,000 to 70,000 clones listed, approximately 85% were seen once. This specimen consisted of CD4+ or CD8+ T cells sorted from blood, obtained in a trial of the OX40 agonist ivuxolimab. The receptors were gathered from an adult with an advanced solid tumor such as melanoma, head and neck, liver or kidney cancer.

This clone was picked up a small number of times. The chain links TRBV2 to TRBJ1-2, with 8 bases identical to TRBD1. Trimming removed 6 bases from V and 13 bases from J; junction bases left unmatched: 10. CDR1 is SNHLY, CDR2 FYNNEI, per germline. The CDR3 spans 12 residues. The CDR3: CASRATGEESTF. The CDR3 DNA is TGTGCCAGCAGGGCGACAGGGGAGGAATCCACCTTC.

V is TRBV18 and J is TRBJ1-4; TRBD1 matches at 8 bases. CDR1 is KGHSH and CDR2 is LQKENI in the germline V gene. The CDR3 consists of 15 residues. V dropped 4 bases and J dropped 4; count of bases not matched to a gene: 5. For the CDR3, the DNA is TGTGCCAGCTCACTAGGACAGGGCGTTAATGAAAAACTGTTTTTT. Its protein product is CASSLGQGVNEKLFF.

The chain uses TRBV7-9 and TRBJ2-1; D is undetermined. V lost 3 bases and J 0 bases, leaving 9 bases between the germline ends. The germline gives CDR1 SEHNR, CDR2 FQNEAQ (reference sequence). The length of the CDR3 is 15 residues. The CDR3 DNA reads TGTGCCAGCAGCTTTGGCTCGAGCTCCTACAATGAGCAGTTCTTC. It yields the protein CASSFGSSSYNEQFF.

This rearrangement joins TRBV5-4 to TRBJ2-7; weak D call: TRBD1 (6 bases). CDR1 is SGHNT, CDR2 YYREEE, per germline (reference sequence). V was cut by 3 bases and J by 3 bases, with 16 bases left in between. This CDR3 region has 15 residues. CDR3 bases: TGTGCCAGCAGCTCTCCAGACAGGATCATCTACGAGCAGTACTTC. Residues: CASSSPDRIIYEQYF. The complete variable domain, with remaining parts taken from reference TRBV5-4 and TRBJ2-7, reads ETGVTQSPTHLIKTRGQQVTLRCSSQSGHNTVSWYQQALGQGPQFIFQYYREEENGRGNFPPRFSGLQFPNYSSELNVNALELDDSALYLCASSSPDRIIYEQYFGPGTRLTVT.

The V and J genes are TRBV7-9 and TRBJ2-1; possible D gene TRBD2, 6 bases. CDR1 and CDR2 from the germline V gene are SEHNR and FQNEAQ (reference sequence). Trimming left V 1 base short and J 5 bases short, with 9 bases between. The length of the CDR3 is 14 residues. The CDR3 loop reads CASSLEGLHNEQFF. CDR3 in DNA: TGTGCCAGCAGCTTAGAGGGACTCCACAATGAGCAGTTCTTC.

CDR3 nucleotide sequence: TGTGCCAGCATCTGGGACAGTAATCAGCCCCAGCATTTT. The encoded protein is CASIWDSNQPQHF. V and J are TRBV6-1 and TRBJ1-5; 7 bases align to TRBD1. The trim removed 7 bases at V and 4 bases at J, leaving 4 bases unmatched. Germline CDR1 is MNHNS and CDR2 is SASEGT. This CDR3 spans 13 amino acids.

V and J are TRBV5-5 and TRBJ1-4; the match to TRBD1 covers 7 bases. V shed 2 bases, J shed 4 bases, and the junction held 5 bases outside the gene matches. This CDR3 is 15 amino acids long. Germline CDR1 and CDR2: SGHKS and YYEKEE (reference sequence). For the CDR3, the DNA is TGTGCCAGCAGCTTCGCTCGACAGGGTAATGAAAAACTGTTTTTT. Its translation: CASSFARQGNEKLFF.

This clone was seen just once. The chain joins TRBV28 to TRBJ2-7; D is perhaps TRBD1 or TRBD2 (6 bases each). This CDR3 contains 16 residues. V was cut by 7 bases and J by 4 bases, with 23 bases left in between. Germline V CDR1 and CDR2: MDHEN, SYDVKM. The CDR3 protein is CASTLDGGWGPYEQYF. In DNA form, the CDR3 reads TGTGCCAGCACTTTGGATGGGGGGTGGGGGCCTTACGAGCAGTACTTC.

The chain joins TRBV15 to TRBJ2-5; D remains unclear. This CDR3 has 15 amino acids. The germline V gene has CDR1 LNHNV and CDR2 YYDKDF (reference sequence). The V and J ends lost 2 bases and 5 bases respectively, with 15 bases between them. In DNA form, the CDR3 reads TGTGCCACCAGCAGAAAACGATTGGGTTTGGAGACCCAGTACTTC. As protein: CATSRKRLGLETQYF.

This clone showed up just once. The rearrangement joins TRBV9 to TRBJ2-7; D tentatively fits TRBD1 or TRBD2 (5 bases each). The CDR3 extends over 15 amino acids. Between the trimmed V and J ends, which lost 3 bases and 0 bases, there was a span of 13 bases. Germline assignment: CDR1 SGDLS and CDR2 YYNGEE. The CDR3 region is CASSEGRSSSYEQYF. The CDR3 DNA reads TGTGCCAGCAGCGAGGGACGGTCGAGCTCCTACGAGCAGTACTTC.

In DNA, the CDR3 is TGTGCCTGGAGTGTGGCCGGGGAGCTGTTTTTT. Its translation is CAWSVAGELFF. The chain links TRBV30 to TRBJ2-2, with D unresolved. Between the trimmed V and J ends, which lost 0 bases and 6 bases, there was a span of 2 bases. The CDR3 extends over 11 amino acids. Germline values: CDR1 GTSNPN, CDR2 SVGIG (reference sequence).

V usage is TRBV19 and J usage is TRBJ1-1, with D hard to call. This CDR3 contains 14 residues. Deletions cut 2 bases from V and 4 bases from J, with 11 bases between. Germline-derived CDR1 and CDR2 are LNHDA and SQIVND (reference sequence). The CDR3 sequence: CASSITGDVTEAFF. CDR3 DNA sequence: TGTGCCAGTAGTATAACGGGCGATGTCACTGAAGCTTTCTTT.

The chain carries TRBV18 and TRBJ1-2; TRBD1 agrees at 9 bases. With 5 bases clipped from V and 0 bases from J, the junction kept 4 bases outside the gene matches. Germline loops: CDR1 KGHSH, CDR2 LQKENI. This CDR3 has 15 residues. CDR3 nucleotide sequence: TGTGCCAGCTCAACTGACAGGGGGACTAACTATGGCTACACCTTC. It is translated as CASSTDRGTNYGYTF.

V gene TRBV10-3 combines with J gene TRBJ1-1; unclear D gene. The CDR3 loop spans 12 amino acids. Germline V lookup: CDR1 ENHRY, CDR2 SYGVKD. Trimming left V 10 bases short and J 4 bases short, with 13 bases between. This CDR3 reads CATFTRGTEAFF. As DNA, the CDR3 is TGTGCCACTTTTACTCGGGGCACTGAAGCTTTCTTT.

CDR3 sequence reads: CASSKTVTGELFF. The DNA of the CDR3 is TGTGCCAGCAGTAAGACTGTCACCGGGGAGCTGTTTTTT. The V and J genes are TRBV6-5 and TRBJ2-2; D unclear. The germline V and J ends were trimmed by 5 bases and 4 bases, with 8 bases remaining between them. Germline V CDR1 and CDR2: MNHEY, SVGAGI. The length of the CDR3 is 13 residues.

This sequence joins TRBV7-3 and TRBJ2-3; D is possibly TRBD1 (6 bases). CDR3 length: 13 amino acids. Germline V gives CDR1 SGHTA, CDR2 FQGTGA. The V end lost 4 bases, the J end lost 7 bases, and 12 bases lay between the germline ends. The DNA for the CDR3 is TGTGCCAGCAGCTCAACAGGGAGACATACGCAGTATTTT. As protein: CASSSTGRHTQYF. The whole variable domain, filled in from reference TRBV7-3 and TRBJ2-3, reads GAGVSQTPSNKVTEKGKYVELRCDPISGHTALYWYRQSLGQGPEFLIYFQGTGAADDSGLPNDRFFAVRPEGSVSTLKIQRTERGDSAVYLCASSSTGRHTQYFGPGTRLTVL.

The rearrangement links TRBV12-5 to TRBJ2-1; possibly TRBD2 for D (5 bases). The CDR3 spans 12 residues. Germline CDR1 LGHNT, CDR2 FRNRAP. The V and J ends lost 2 bases and 8 bases respectively, with 7 bases between them. CDR3 sequence reads: CASGLSRDEQFF. The CDR3 coding sequence is TGTGCTAGTGGTTTGTCGAGGGATGAGCAGTTCTTC. The full variable domain, rest sourced from reference TRBV12-5 and TRBJ2-1, is DARVTQTPRHKVTEMGQEVTMRCQPILGHNTVFWYRQTMMQGLELLAYFRNRAPLDDSGMPKDRFSAEMPDATLATLKIQPSEPRDSAVYFCASGLSRDEQFFGPGTRLTVL.

The chain uses TRBV9 and TRBJ2-3, with 8 bases fitting TRBD2. With 2 bases clipped from V and 6 bases from J, the junction kept 11 bases outside the gene matches. Germline V gene data show CDR1 as SGDLS and CDR2 as YYNGEE. This CDR3 contains 16 residues. The CDR3 region has the DNA TGTGCCAGCAGCGTTGCGGTGGGACTAGGTCACGATACGCAGTATTTT. Encoded protein: CASSVAVGLGHDTQYF.

The chain carries TRBV5-1 and TRBJ1-2; D is unresolved. The germline V and J ends were trimmed by 4 bases and 0 bases, with 13 bases remaining between them. This CDR3 region has 15 residues. Per the germline V gene, CDR1 is SGHRS and CDR2 is YFSETQ. The CDR3 loop reads CASSGDSRANYGYTF. The CDR3 nucleotides are TGCGCCAGCAGCGGCGATAGTCGAGCTAACTATGGCTACACCTTC.